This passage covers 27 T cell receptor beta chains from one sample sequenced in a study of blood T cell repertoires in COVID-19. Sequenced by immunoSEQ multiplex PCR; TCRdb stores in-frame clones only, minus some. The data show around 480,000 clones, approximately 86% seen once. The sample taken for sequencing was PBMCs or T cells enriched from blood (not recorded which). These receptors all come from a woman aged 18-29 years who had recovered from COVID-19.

CDR3 nucleotide sequence: TGTGCCAGCAGCTTAGGGGACACCGCCTACGAGCAGTACTTC. The encoded protein is CASSLGDTAYEQYF. V gene TRBV7-8 combines with J gene TRBJ2-7, with D maybe TRBD1 (6 bases). V was pared by 1 base and J by 2 bases, with 9 bases between. From germline, CDR1 is SGHVS and CDR2 FQNEAQ. This CDR3 spans 14 amino acids. Filled out from reference TRBV7-8 and TRBJ2-7, the complete variable domain reads GAGVSQSPRYKVAKRGQDVALRCDPISGHVSLFWYQQALGQGPEFLTYFQNEAQLDKSGLPSDRFFAERPEGSVSTLKIQRTQQEDSAVYLCASSLGDTAYEQYFGPGTRLTVT.

The CDR3 protein is CASFSGALDNSPLHF. CDR3 in DNA: TGTGCCAGCTTCTCAGGGGCTCTTGATAATTCACCCCTCCACTTT. The chain carries TRBV6-5 and TRBJ1-6; a weak D match, TRBD1 (6 bases). The length of the CDR3 is 15 residues. Germline V gives CDR1 MNHEY, CDR2 SVGAGI. V was shortened by 8 bases and J by 5 bases, with 16 bases between the two germline ends.

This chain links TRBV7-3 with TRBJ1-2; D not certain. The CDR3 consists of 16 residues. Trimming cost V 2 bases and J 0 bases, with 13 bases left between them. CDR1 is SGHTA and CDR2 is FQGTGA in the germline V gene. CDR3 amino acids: CASSLRITAANYGYTF. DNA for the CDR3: TGTGCCAGCAGCTTACGTATAACAGCCGCTAACTATGGCTACACCTTC.

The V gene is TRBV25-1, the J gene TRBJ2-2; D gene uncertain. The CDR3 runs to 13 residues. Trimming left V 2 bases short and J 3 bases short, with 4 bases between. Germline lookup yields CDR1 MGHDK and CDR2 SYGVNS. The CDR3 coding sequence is TGTGCCAGCAGTGAAGAGTACACCGGGGAGCTGTTTTTT. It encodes CASSEEYTGELFF.

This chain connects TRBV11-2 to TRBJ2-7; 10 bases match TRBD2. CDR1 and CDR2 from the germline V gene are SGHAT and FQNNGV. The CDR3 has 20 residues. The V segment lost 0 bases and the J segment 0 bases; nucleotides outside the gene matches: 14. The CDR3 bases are TGTGCCAGCAGCTTAGAAGGGTATAGCGGGGGGCCGTCAAGCTCCTACGAGCAGTACTTC. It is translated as CASSLEGYSGGPSSSYEQYF.

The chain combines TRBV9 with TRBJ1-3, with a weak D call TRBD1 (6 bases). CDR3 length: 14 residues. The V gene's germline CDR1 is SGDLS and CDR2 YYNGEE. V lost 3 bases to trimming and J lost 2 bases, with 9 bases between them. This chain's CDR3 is CASSDGQTGNTIYF. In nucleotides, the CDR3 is TGTGCCAGCAGCGACGGACAGACTGGAAACACCATATATTTT.

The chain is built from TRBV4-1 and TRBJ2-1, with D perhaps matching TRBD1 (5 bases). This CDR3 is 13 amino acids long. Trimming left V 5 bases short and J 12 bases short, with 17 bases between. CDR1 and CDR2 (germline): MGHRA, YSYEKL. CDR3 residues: CASSDPQGRAQFF. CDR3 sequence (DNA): TGCGCCAGCAGCGACCCCCAGGGCAGAGCGCAGTTCTTC.

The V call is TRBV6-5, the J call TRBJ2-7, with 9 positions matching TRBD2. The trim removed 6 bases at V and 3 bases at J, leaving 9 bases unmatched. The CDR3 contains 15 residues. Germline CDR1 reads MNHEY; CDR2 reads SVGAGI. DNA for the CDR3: TGTGCCAGCAGCACGCGGGGGGGAGCCTTCTACGAGCAGTACTTC. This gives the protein CASSTRGGAFYEQYF.

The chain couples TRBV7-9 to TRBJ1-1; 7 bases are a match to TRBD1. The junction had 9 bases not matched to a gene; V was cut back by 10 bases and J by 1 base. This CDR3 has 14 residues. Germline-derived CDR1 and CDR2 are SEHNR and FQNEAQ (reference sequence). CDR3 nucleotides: TGTGCCACCAGTACTCGACAGGGGAACACTGAAGCTTTCTTT. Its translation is CATSTRQGNTEAFF.

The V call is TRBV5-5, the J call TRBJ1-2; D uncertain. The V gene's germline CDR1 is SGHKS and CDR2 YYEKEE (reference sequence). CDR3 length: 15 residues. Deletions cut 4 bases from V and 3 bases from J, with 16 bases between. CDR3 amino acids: CASSAEPDNYYGYTF. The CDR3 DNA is TGTGCCAGCAGCGCTGAGCCTGACAACTACTATGGCTACACCTTC.

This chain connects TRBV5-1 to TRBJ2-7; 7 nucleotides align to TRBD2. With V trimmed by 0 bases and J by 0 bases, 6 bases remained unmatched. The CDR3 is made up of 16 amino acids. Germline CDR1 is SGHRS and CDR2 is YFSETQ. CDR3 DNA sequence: TGCGCCAGCAGCTTGGATTCGGGCGGGGGCTCCTACGAGCAGTACTTC. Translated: CASSLDSGGGSYEQYF.

This CDR3 reads CASGFRSSSGNTIYF. Written as DNA, the CDR3 is TGTGCTAGTGGTTTTCGGTCCTCCTCTGGAAACACCATATATTTT. The V call is TRBV12-5, the J call TRBJ1-3; D is ambiguous. Germline CDR1 reads LGHNT; CDR2 reads FRNRAP. The CDR3 loop spans 15 amino acids. Trimming removed 3 bases from V and 0 bases from J, with 9 bases in between. Based on the CDR3 plus reference TRBV12-5 and TRBJ1-3, the full variable domain is DARVTQTPRHKVTEMGQEVTMRCQPILGHNTVFWYRQTMMQGLELLAYFRNRAPLDDSGMPKDRFSAEMPDATLATLKIQPSEPRDSAVYFCASGFRSSSGNTIYFGEGSWLTVV.

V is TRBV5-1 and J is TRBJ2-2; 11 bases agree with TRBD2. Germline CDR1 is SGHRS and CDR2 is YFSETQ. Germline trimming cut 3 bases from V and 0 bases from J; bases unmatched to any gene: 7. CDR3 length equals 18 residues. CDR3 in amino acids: CASSSFLAGGPNTGELFF. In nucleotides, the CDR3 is TGCGCCAGCAGCTCGTTTCTAGCGGGGGGACCGAACACCGGGGAGCTGTTTTTT.

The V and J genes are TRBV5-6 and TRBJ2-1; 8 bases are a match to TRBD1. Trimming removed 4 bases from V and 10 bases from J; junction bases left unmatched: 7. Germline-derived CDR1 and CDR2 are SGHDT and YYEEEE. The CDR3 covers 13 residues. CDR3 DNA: TGTGCCAGCAGCCCTACAGGGGGTCAGGAGCAGTTCTTC. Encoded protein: CASSPTGGQEQFF.

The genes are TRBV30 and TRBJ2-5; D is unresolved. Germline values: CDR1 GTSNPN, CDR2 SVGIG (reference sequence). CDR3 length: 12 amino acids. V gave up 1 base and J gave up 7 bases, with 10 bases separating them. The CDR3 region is CAWSGSSGTQYF. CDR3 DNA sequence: TGTGCCTGGAGTGGATCCTCGGGGACCCAGTACTTC.

The CDR3 protein is CASSLHTSGGAGYEQYF. CDR3 nucleotide sequence: TGTGCCAGCAGCTTACATACTAGCGGGGGGGCCGGGTACGAGCAGTACTTC. This chain uses TRBV7-2 with TRBJ2-7; 13 positions match TRBD2. The CDR3 has 17 amino acids. Trimming cost V 2 bases and J 4 bases; bases outside gene matches: 8. Germline CDR1 SGHTA, CDR2 FQGNSA.

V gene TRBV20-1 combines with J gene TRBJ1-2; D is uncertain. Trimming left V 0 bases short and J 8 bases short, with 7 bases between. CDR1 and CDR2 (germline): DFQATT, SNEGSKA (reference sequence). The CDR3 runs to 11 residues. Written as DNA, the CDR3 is TGCAGTGCTAGAGATACGGGGGGCTACACCTTC. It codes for CSARDTGGYTF.

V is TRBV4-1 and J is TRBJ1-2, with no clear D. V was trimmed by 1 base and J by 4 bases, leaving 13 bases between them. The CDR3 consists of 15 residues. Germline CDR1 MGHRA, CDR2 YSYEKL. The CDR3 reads CASSQVGGRSYGYTF. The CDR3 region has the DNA TGCGCCAGCAGCCAAGTCGGAGGGAGAAGCTATGGCTACACCTTC.

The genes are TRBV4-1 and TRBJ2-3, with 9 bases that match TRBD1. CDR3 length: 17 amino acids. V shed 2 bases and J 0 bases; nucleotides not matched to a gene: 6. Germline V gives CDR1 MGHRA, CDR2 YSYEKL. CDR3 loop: CASSQSGTGLSTDTQYF. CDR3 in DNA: TGCGCCAGCAGCCAATCCGGGACAGGGCTTAGCACAGATACGCAGTATTTT.

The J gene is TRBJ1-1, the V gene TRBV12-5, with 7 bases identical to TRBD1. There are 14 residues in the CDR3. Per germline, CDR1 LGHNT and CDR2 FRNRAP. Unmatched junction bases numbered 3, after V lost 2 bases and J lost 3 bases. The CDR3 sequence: CASGLRGQDTEAFF. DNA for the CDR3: TGTGCTAGTGGTTTGAGGGGGCAGGACACTGAAGCTTTCTTT.

Here the CDR3 DNA reads TGTGCCAGCATTCGTCGGGGGGGCATTAATGAACACAATGAGCAGTTCTTC. Its translation: CASIRRGGINEHNEQFF. J is TRBJ2-1 and V is TRBV5-4; the match to TRBD2 covers 8 bases. J was trimmed by 5 bases and V by 6 bases; bases with no gene match: 16. The germline CDR1 and CDR2 sequences are SGHNT and YYREEE (reference sequence). The CDR3 sequence is 17 residues long.

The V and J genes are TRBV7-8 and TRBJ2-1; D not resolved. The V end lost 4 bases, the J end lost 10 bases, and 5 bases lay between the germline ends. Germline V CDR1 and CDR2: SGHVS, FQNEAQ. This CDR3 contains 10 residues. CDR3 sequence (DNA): TGTGCCAGCAGCTCCAAAGAGCAGTTCTTC. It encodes CASSSKEQFF.

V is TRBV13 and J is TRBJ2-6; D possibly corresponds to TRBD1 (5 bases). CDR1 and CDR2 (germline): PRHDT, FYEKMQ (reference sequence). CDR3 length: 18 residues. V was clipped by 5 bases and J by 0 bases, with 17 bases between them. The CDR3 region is CASSPLVAGSSGANVLTF. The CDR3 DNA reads TGTGCCAGCAGCCCCCTAGTGGCAGGGTCCTCTGGGGCCAACGTCCTGACTTTC.

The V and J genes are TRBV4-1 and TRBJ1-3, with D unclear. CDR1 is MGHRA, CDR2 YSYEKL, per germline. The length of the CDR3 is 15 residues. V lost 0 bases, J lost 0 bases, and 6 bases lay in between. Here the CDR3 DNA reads TGCGCCAGCAGCCAAGATGGCCCCTCTGGAAACACCATATATTTT. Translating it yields CASSQDGPSGNTIYF.

Written as DNA, the CDR3 is TGTGCCAGCAGCCTAGGGCGGGACAGCTACGAGCAGTACTTC. It encodes CASSLGRDSYEQYF. V usage is TRBV7-9 and J usage is TRBJ2-7, with TRBD1 as a possible D gene (7 bases). V shed 5 bases and J shed 3 bases, with 14 bases lying between them. Germline V CDR1 and CDR2: SEHNR, FQNEAQ (reference sequence). The CDR3 totals 14 residues.

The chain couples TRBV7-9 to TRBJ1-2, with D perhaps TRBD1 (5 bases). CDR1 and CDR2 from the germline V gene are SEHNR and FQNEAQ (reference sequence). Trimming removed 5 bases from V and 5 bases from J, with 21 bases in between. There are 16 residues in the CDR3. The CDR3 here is CASSPDRGGSYYGYTF. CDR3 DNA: TGTGCCAGCAGCCCAGACCGGGGGGGTTCCTATTATGGCTACACCTTC.

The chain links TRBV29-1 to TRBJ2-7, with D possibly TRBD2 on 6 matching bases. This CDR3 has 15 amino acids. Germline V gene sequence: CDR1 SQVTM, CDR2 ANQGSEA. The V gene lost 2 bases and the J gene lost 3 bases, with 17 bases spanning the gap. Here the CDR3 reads CSVETPGTGDYEQYF. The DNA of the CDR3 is TGCAGCGTTGAAACGCCGGGGACGGGGGACTACGAGCAGTACTTC.